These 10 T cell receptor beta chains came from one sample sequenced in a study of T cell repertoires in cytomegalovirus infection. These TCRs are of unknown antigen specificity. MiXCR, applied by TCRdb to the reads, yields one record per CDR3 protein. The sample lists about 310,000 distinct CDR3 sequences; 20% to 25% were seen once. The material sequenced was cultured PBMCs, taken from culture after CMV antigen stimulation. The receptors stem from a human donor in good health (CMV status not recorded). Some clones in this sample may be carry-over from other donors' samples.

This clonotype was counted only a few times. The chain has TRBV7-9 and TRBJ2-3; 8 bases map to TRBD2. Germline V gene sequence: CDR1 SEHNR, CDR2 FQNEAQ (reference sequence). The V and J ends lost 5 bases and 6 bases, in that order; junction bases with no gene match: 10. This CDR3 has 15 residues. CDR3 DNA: TGTGCCAGCAGCGAGAGCGGGACTAGTGTTGATACGCAGTATTTT. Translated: CASSESGTSVDTQYF. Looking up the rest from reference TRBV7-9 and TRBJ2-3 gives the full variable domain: DTGVSQNPRHKITKRGQNVTFRCDPISEHNRLYWYRQTLGQGPEFLTYFQNEAQLEKSRLLSDRFSAERPKGSFSTLEIQRTEQGDSAMYLCASSESGTSVDTQYFGPGTRLTVL.

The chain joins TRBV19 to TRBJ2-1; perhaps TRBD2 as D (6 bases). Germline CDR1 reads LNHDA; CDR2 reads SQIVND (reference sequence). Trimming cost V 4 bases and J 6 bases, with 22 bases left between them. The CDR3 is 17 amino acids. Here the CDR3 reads CASSKGLAAPLGNEQFF. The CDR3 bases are TGTGCCAGTAGTAAGGGATTAGCGGCCCCGTTGGGCAATGAGCAGTTCTTC. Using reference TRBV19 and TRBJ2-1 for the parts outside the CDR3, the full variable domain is DGGITQSPKYLFRKEGQNVTLSCEQNLNHDAMYWYRQDPGQGLRLIYYSQIVNDFQKGDIAEGYSVSREKKESFPLTVTSAQKNPTAFYLCASSKGLAAPLGNEQFFGPGTRLTVL.

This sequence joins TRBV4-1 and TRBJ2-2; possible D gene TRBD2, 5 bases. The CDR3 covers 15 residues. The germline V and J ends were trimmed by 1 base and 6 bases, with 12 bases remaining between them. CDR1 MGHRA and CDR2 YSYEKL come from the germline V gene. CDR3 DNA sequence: TGCGCCAGCAGCCAAGTCGGACTGTCGGCCGGGGAGCTGTTTTTT. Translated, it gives CASSQVGLSAGELFF.

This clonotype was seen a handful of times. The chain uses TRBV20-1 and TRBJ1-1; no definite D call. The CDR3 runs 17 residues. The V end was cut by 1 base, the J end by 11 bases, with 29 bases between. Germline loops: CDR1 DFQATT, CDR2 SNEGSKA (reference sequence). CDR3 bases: TGCAGTGCTAGAGGGGGAAGAAGCGGCGGGTGGAGGGAATACGCTTTCTTT. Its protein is CSARGGRSGGWREYAFF.

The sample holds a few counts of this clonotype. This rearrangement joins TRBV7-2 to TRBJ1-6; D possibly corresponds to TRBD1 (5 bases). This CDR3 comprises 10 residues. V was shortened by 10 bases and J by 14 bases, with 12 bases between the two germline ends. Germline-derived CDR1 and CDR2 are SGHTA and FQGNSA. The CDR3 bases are TGTGCCACCCTAGGGGCGGCCCTCCACTTT. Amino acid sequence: CATLGAALHF.

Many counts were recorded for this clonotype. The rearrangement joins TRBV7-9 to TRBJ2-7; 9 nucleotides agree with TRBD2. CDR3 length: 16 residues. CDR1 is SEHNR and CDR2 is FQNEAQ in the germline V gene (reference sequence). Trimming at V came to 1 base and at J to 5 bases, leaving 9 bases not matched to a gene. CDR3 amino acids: CASSLGGTSYSDEQYF. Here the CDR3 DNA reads TGTGCCAGCAGCTTAGGTGGGACTAGCTATTCGGACGAGCAGTACTTC.

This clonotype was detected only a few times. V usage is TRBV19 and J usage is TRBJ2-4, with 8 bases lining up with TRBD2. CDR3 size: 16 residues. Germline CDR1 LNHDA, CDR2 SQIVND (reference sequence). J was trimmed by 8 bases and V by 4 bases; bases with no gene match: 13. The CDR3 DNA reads TGTGCCAGTAGTACCTTTTTCCGAGCGGGAGAGGACATTCAGTACTTC. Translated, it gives CASSTFFRAGEDIQYF.

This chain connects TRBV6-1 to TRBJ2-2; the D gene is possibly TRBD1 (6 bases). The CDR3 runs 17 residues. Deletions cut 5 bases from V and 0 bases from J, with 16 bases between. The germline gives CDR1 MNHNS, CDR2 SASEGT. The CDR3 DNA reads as TGTGCCAGCAGTTTCACGTCCAGGGGTTCGAACACCGGGGAGCTGTTTTTT. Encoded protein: CASSFTSRGSNTGELFF.

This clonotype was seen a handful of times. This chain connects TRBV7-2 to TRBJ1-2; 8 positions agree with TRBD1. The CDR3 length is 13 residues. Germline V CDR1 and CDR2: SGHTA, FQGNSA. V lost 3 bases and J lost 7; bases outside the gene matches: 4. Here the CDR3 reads CASSFDRGLGYTF. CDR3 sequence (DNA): TGTGCCAGCAGCTTTGACAGGGGACTTGGCTACACCTTC.

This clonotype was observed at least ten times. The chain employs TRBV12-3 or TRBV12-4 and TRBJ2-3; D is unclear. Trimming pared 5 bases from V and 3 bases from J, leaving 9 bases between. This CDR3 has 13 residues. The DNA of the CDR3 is TGTGCCAGCAGTCTCGAGGTTACAGATACGCAGTATTTT. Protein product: CASSLEVTDTQYF.